This T cell receptor beta chain was captured by sequencing in a study of T cell repertoires in cytomegalovirus infection. Study-level information: In public TCR beta signatures, there were indications of both CMV infection and matching HLA type.

This clonotype was detected ten times or more. The antigen remains undetermined. TCRdb reprocessed the reads with MiXCR, giving one entry per CDR3 protein. The table has 200,000 to 300,000 distinct CDR3 sequences, 9.1% seen once. The V gene lost 3 bases and the J gene lost 4 bases, with 18 bases spanning the gap. From germline, CDR1 is SGHTA and CDR2 FQGNSA. The CDR3 totals 16 residues. Study-wide results and limits: CMV-specific HLA-C-restricted TCR beta clonotypes dominated the ex vivo response. Cumulated frequencies of public TCR beta families served to identify carriers of CMV plus the relevant HLA.

What was sequenced was PBMCs. The chain is built from TRBV7-2 and TRBJ1-1; the D is unclear. The receptor comes from a human donor in good health (CMV status not recorded). Some clones in this sample may be carry-over from other donors' samples. In DNA, the CDR3 is TGTGCCAGCAGCTTCTTACGCGGGGTCGGGGTCACTGAAGCTTTCTTT. Protein: CASSFLRGVGVTEAFF.